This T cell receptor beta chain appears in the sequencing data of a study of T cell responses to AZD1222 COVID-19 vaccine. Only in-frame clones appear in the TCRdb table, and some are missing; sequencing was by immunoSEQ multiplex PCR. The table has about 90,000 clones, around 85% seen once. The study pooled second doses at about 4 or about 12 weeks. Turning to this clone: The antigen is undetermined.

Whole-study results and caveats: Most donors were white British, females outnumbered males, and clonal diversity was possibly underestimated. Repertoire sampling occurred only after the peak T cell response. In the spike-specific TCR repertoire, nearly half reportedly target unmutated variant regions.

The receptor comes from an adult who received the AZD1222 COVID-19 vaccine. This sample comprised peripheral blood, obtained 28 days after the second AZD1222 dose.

In DNA, the CDR3 is TGTGCCAGCAGCTTTGGTGTCAATGAGCAGTTCTTC. This translates into CASSFGVNEQFF. The V call is TRBV5-4, the J call TRBJ2-1, with D unresolved. Deletions cut 2 bases from V and 6 bases from J, with 6 bases between. Per the germline V gene, CDR1 is SGHNT and CDR2 is YYREEE (reference sequence). The CDR3 is 12 residues long.